This T cell receptor beta chain comes out of a study of memory CD4+ T cells and cytomegalovirus serostatus. Study-wide context: This sample comes from healthy Belgian adults, fewer than ten CMV seropositive, around 26 seronegative. Study conclusions and caveats: CD4+ memory repertoires contained about 40% of the roughly 150 reported CMV TCRbeta sequences.

Single viable CD3+CD4+CD8-CD45RO+ cells were sorted as the memory CD4+ T cells. Donors' CMV status reflects serum IgG against pp150, pp28, p38, p52. In the original workflow: Out-of-frame sequences were removed, leaving 2 million or so distinct TCRbeta sequences. TCRdb keeps only in-frame clones here, not all; method: immunoSEQ multiplex PCR. V and J calls plus clone size are reproduced from that table; the DNA served to infer D and trimming. Found here are 38,000 or so clones, around 79% of them singletons; the top ten hold about 0.79%. Notes on this clone: The antigen is undetermined.

Germline V CDR1 and CDR2: LNHDA, SQIVND (reference sequence). The CDR3 runs to 15 residues. After removal of 2 bases from V and 0 bases from J, the junction contained 3 bases not matched to a gene. The chain recombines TRBV19 with TRBJ2-7; 8 bases fit TRBD1. Sequencing was done on a sample of memory CD4+ T cells from blood. This receptor was obtained from an adult in good health and CMV-seronegative. The CDR3 loop reads CASSISDRGSYEQYF. The DNA of the CDR3 is TGTGCCAGTAGTATAAGTGACAGGGGCTCCTACGAGCAGTACTTC.